The 10 T cell receptor beta chains presented below share a single source sample, sequenced in a study of T cells after yellow fever vaccination. TCRdb re-called the 5' RACE reads through MiXCR, storing one row per CDR3 protein. The table includes about 340,000 distinct CDR3 sequences, 9.5% to 15% detected once. The source material was CD4+ T cells sorted from PBMCs, sampled 15 days after the yellow fever booster vaccination. The source is a man aged 18-30 years who received the YFV17D yellow fever vaccine.

This clonotype was seen repeatedly, ten times or more. The J gene is TRBJ1-1, the V gene TRBV10-2; D might be TRBD1 (5 bases). The CDR3 consists of 11 residues. Germline V gene sequence: CDR1 WSHSY, CDR2 SAAADI. V lost 2 bases, J lost 11 bases, and 9 bases lay in between. The CDR3 DNA is TGCGCCAGCAGTGAGCAGGGAGGGGCTTTCTTT. It is translated as CASSEQGGAFF.

The rearrangement links TRBV20-1 to TRBJ1-6; TRBD1 might be the D (5 bases). V lost 3 bases to trimming and J lost 3 bases, with 15 bases between them. The CDR3 runs 16 residues. CDR1 and CDR2 (germline): DFQATT, SNEGSKA (reference sequence). In nucleotides, the CDR3 is TGCAGTGCTAGTCTTAGGGGTACGGTCTATAATTCACCCCTCCACTTT. Translating gives CSASLRGTVYNSPLHF.

The chain couples TRBV3-1 to TRBJ2-5, with D unresolved. The germline V gene encodes CDR1 LGHDT and CDR2 YNNKEL (reference sequence). V lost 6 bases, J lost 0 bases, and 11 bases lay in between. This CDR3 is built from 14 residues. CDR3 sequence reads: CASRRQSYQETQYF. The CDR3, as DNA: TGTGCCAGCAGGCGTCAGTCGTACCAAGAGACCCAGTACTTC.

The chain carries TRBV5-1 and TRBJ1-4, with D unresolved. Germline CDR1 SGHRS, CDR2 YFSETQ. The V and J ends lost 7 bases and 0 bases respectively, with 13 bases between them. CDR3 length: 15 residues. CDR3 sequence (DNA): TGCGCCAGCCACCAGACCGGCACAACTAATGAAAAACTGTTTTTT. As protein: CASHQTGTTNEKLFF.

The gene calls are TRBV7-9 and TRBJ2-1, with D uncertain. CDR1 is SEHNR and CDR2 is FQNEAQ in the germline V gene (reference sequence). Trimming pared 5 bases from V and 3 bases from J, leaving 8 bases between. The CDR3 length is 13 residues. CDR3 DNA sequence: TGTGCCAGCAGCCGATACGACTACAATGAGCAGTTCTTC. Translation gives CASSRYDYNEQFF.

This clonotype was seen more than once but under ten times. This chain uses TRBV7-6 with TRBJ2-5, with 13 bases lining up with TRBD2. This CDR3 contains 17 residues. V lost 8 bases and J lost 3; bases outside the gene matches: 12. CDR1 and CDR2 (germline): SGHVS, FNYEAQ. In DNA form, the CDR3 reads TGTGCCAGCTCCGGGACTAGCGGGGTGGCGGGTGAAGAGACCCAGTACTTC. Amino acid sequence: CASSGTSGVAGEETQYF.

The chain joins TRBV10-3 to TRBJ2-7; tentatively, D is TRBD1 or TRBD2 (5 bases each). The length of the CDR3 is 13 residues. V lost 6 bases to trimming and J lost 3 bases, with 12 bases between them. Per the germline V gene, CDR1 is ENHRY and CDR2 is SYGVKD. CDR3 region: CAIRGTESYEQYF. CDR3 bases: TGTGCCATCAGGGGGACGGAAAGCTACGAGCAGTACTTC.

CDR3 coding DNA: TGTGCCAGTAGTATTAGGGGAGGGAGTTATAGCAATCAGCCCCAGCATTTT. Its protein is CASSIRGGSYSNQPQHF. The chain is built from TRBV19 and TRBJ1-5; D is perhaps TRBD1 (5 bases). Germline CDR1 and CDR2: LNHDA and SQIVND (reference sequence). Deletions cut 3 bases from V and 0 bases from J, with 15 bases between. There are 17 residues in the CDR3. Full variable domain (missing parts from reference TRBV19 and TRBJ1-5): DGGITQSPKYLFRKEGQNVTLSCEQNLNHDAMYWYRQDPGQGLRLIYYSQIVNDFQKGDIAEGYSVSREKKESFPLTVTSAQKNPTAFYLCASSIRGGSYSNQPQHFGDGTRLSIL.

V is TRBV12-3 or TRBV12-4 and J is TRBJ1-2; D unresolved. The germline V and J ends were trimmed by 6 bases and 4 bases, with 9 bases remaining between them. The CDR3 is made up of 12 amino acids. CDR3 DNA: TGTGCCAGCAGGGCGAGGTTCTATGGCTACACCTTC. It yields the protein CASRARFYGYTF.

The V gene is TRBV6-6, the J gene TRBJ2-7, with 9 bases matching TRBD2. The junction had 1 base not matched to a gene; V was cut back by 0 bases and J by 1 base. CDR3 size: 15 residues. Germline CDR1 and CDR2: MNHNY and SVGAGI (reference sequence). The CDR3 DNA sequence: TGTGCCAGCAGTTACTCGACTAGCGGATCCTACGAGCAGTACTTC. It specifies CASSYSTSGSYEQYF.